The 20 T cell receptor beta chains given below trace back to one sample, sequenced in a study of CD8 T cells in Susac syndrome. Random hexamers were used to reverse transcribe the RNA input (roughly 0.5 to 1 ug). TCRdb re-called the immunoSEQ multiplex PCR reads through MiXCR, storing one row per CDR3 protein. This sample carries around 150,000 distinct CDR3 sequences, around 94% of them seen once, and the ten largest clones take under 0.15%. The sequenced sample consisted of CD4+ T cells from PBMCs. The receptors shown here come from a human donor in good health.

The chain has TRBV20-1 and TRBJ1-1; D ambiguous. Looked up from germline, CDR1 is DFQATT and CDR2 is SNEGSKA (reference sequence). CDR3 length: 13 amino acids. The V gene lost 3 bases and the J gene lost 7 bases, with 15 bases spanning the gap. The CDR3 region has the DNA TGCAGTGCTAGCCCCCTCCCCGGGGTTGAAGCTTTCTTT. Translation: CSASPLPGVEAFF.

The chain is built from TRBV30 and TRBJ2-6, with D unresolved. V shed 3 bases and J shed 1 base, with 4 bases lying between them. Germline CDR1 and CDR2: GTSNPN and SVGIG (reference sequence). CDR3 length: 13 residues. The CDR3 region is CAWSLSGANVLTF. The CDR3 DNA reads as TGTGCCTGGAGCTTATCTGGGGCCAACGTCCTGACTTTC. The full variable domain, rest sourced from reference TRBV30 and TRBJ2-6, is SQTIHQWPATLVQPVGSPLSLECTVEGTSNPNLYWYRQAAGRGLQLLFYSVGIGQISSEVPQNLSASRPQDRQFILSSKKLLLSDSGFYLCAWSLSGANVLTFGAGSRLTVL.

The chain carries TRBV28 and TRBJ1-1, with 7 bases matching TRBD1. The CDR3 spans 13 residues. The V gene end was trimmed by 4 bases and the J gene end by 6 bases; junction bases not matched to a gene: 5. In germline, CDR1 is MDHEN, CDR2 SYDVKM. This CDR3 is CASSWARGAEAFF. The DNA of the CDR3 is TGTGCCAGCAGTTGGGCCAGGGGGGCTGAAGCTTTCTTT.

The chain couples TRBV13 to TRBJ2-7, with a weak D call TRBD2 (5 bases). V lost 2 bases, J lost 5 bases, and 13 bases lay in between. The CDR3 spans 14 residues. Germline CDR1 PRHDT, CDR2 FYEKMQ (reference sequence). The CDR3 bases are TGTGCCAGCAGCTTACAGTGGACCGGGGACGAGCAGTACTTC. This sequence encodes CASSLQWTGDEQYF. Looking up the rest from reference TRBV13 and TRBJ2-7 gives the full variable domain: AAGVIQSPRHLIKEKRETATLKCYPIPRHDTVYWYQQGPGQDPQFLISFYEKMQSDKGSIPDRFSAQQFSDYHSELNMSSLELGDSALYFCASSLQWTGDEQYFGPGTRLTVT.

The genes are TRBV29-1 and TRBJ2-5; D not certain. Trimming stripped 4 bases from V and 5 bases from J, with 8 bases between. Per the germline V gene, CDR1 is SQVTM and CDR2 is ANQGSEA. This CDR3 region has 11 residues. CDR3 sequence (DNA): TGCAGCGTTGGTAGTTTGGAGACCCAGTACTTC. Translation: CSVGSLETQYF.

V is TRBV27 and J is TRBJ2-7, with D maybe TRBD2 (6 bases). The ends were cut back, 5 bases at V and 2 bases at J, with 10 bases in the middle. The CDR3 sequence is 13 residues long. Germline V CDR1 and CDR2: MNHEY, SMNVEV (reference sequence). The CDR3 DNA reads as TGTGCCAGCAGTGGGGACTTACCCTACGAGCAGTACTTC. Encoded protein: CASSGDLPYEQYF.

The rearrangement links TRBV5-4 to TRBJ2-3, with 9 bases lining up with TRBD2. This CDR3 has 15 amino acids. The trim removed 0 bases at V and 2 bases at J, leaving 1 base unmatched. Per the germline V gene, CDR1 is SGHNT and CDR2 is YYREEE (reference sequence). CDR3 region: CASSLGGGATDTQYF. The CDR3 DNA reads TGTGCCAGCAGCTTGGGCGGGGGGGCCACAGATACGCAGTATTTT.

Here the CDR3 DNA reads TGTGCCAGCAGCTTGCTTTATTGGTGGGACAGGAGCTACAGCACAGATACGCAGTATTTT. Protein: CASSLLYWWDRSYSTDTQYF. The V call is TRBV5-4, the J call TRBJ2-3, with 8 nucleotides matching TRBD1. V lost 1 base and J lost 0; bases outside the gene matches: 16. Germline CDR1 reads SGHNT; CDR2 reads YYREEE (reference sequence). This CDR3 spans 20 amino acids.

The chain recombines TRBV30 with TRBJ1-1, with a tentative D call TRBD1 (5 bases). The V and J ends lost 4 bases and 4 bases respectively, with 10 bases between them. CDR3 size: 12 residues. Looked up from germline, CDR1 is GTSNPN and CDR2 is SVGIG (reference sequence). The CDR3 bases are TGTGCCTGGATGGGGGGACCCACTGAAGCTTTCTTT. Its protein is CAWMGGPTEAFF. The complete variable domain, with remaining parts taken from reference TRBV30 and TRBJ1-1, reads SQTIHQWPATLVQPVGSPLSLECTVEGTSNPNLYWYRQAAGRGLQLLFYSVGIGQISSEVPQNLSASRPQDRQFILSSKKLLLSDSGFYLCAWMGGPTEAFFGQGTRLTVV.

This chain joins TRBV4-3 and TRBJ1-3; no clear D. Germline values: CDR1 LGHNA, CDR2 YSLEER. CDR3 length equals 15 residues. V was pared by 1 base and J by 0 bases, with 7 bases between. The CDR3 region has the DNA TGCGCCAGCAGCCAAGCCCTGCTCTCTGGAAACACCATATATTTT. It specifies CASSQALLSGNTIYF.

The chain links TRBV3-1 to TRBJ1-1; D remains unclear. Germline loops: CDR1 LGHDT, CDR2 YNNKEL (reference sequence). This CDR3 comprises 14 residues. Trimming removed 4 bases from V and 3 bases from J, with 12 bases in between. The chain's CDR3 is CASSPTRLYTEAFF. In nucleotides, the CDR3 is TGTGCCAGCAGCCCCACCAGACTATACACTGAAGCTTTCTTT.

The rearrangement uses TRBV30 and TRBJ2-3; D perhaps matches TRBD2 (7 bases). The CDR3 totals 14 residues. The germline V gene encodes CDR1 GTSNPN and CDR2 SVGIG (reference sequence). V lost 7 bases, J lost 2 bases, and 16 bases lay in between. This CDR3 is CASVEGGNTDTQYF. The CDR3 DNA reads TGTGCCTCGGTCGAGGGGGGGAACACAGATACGCAGTATTTT. The variable domain in full, completed from reference TRBV30 and TRBJ2-3, reads SQTIHQWPATLVQPVGSPLSLECTVEGTSNPNLYWYRQAAGRGLQLLFYSVGIGQISSEVPQNLSASRPQDRQFILSSKKLLLSDSGFYLCASVEGGNTDTQYFGPGTRLTVL.

The gene calls are TRBV7-8 and TRBJ2-2, with 10 bases lining up with TRBD1. The junction had 8 bases not matched to a gene; V was cut back by 2 bases and J by 5 bases. Germline V gene sequence: CDR1 SGHVS, CDR2 FQNEAQ. CDR3 length: 17 residues. DNA for the CDR3: TGTGCCAGCAGCTTAAACCCAGCGGGACAGGGGACCGGGGAGCTGTTTTTT. Translating gives CASSLNPAGQGTGELFF.

The chain employs TRBV10-3 and TRBJ1-1; the match to TRBD1 covers 8 bases. The CDR3 totals 14 residues. J lost 1 base, V lost 8 bases, and 6 bases had no gene match. Germline V gene data show CDR1 as ENHRY and CDR2 as SYGVKD. The CDR3, as DNA: TGTGCCATCTGGTCAGGACAGGGGAACACTGAAGCTTTCTTT. This gives the protein CAIWSGQGNTEAFF.

The chain recombines TRBV18 with TRBJ2-5, with D tentatively TRBD1 (6 bases). V lost 3 bases and J 7 bases, leaving 18 bases between the germline ends. The CDR3 runs 15 residues. The germline gives CDR1 KGHSH, CDR2 LQKENI. The CDR3 protein is CASSPSAGQFGTQYF. As DNA, the CDR3 is TGTGCCAGCTCACCGAGCGCCGGACAGTTTGGGACCCAGTACTTC.

This chain joins TRBV20-1 and TRBJ2-1; 13 bases map to TRBD2. V shed 5 bases and J 1 base; nucleotides not matched to a gene: 5. The CDR3 totals 16 residues. Per the germline V gene, CDR1 is DFQATT and CDR2 is SNEGSKA (reference sequence). CDR3 nucleotide sequence: TGCAGTGCTTTTGGACTAGCGGGGGTTTCCTACAATGAGCAGTTCTTC. Its protein is CSAFGLAGVSYNEQFF.

The chain uses TRBV7-9 and TRBJ2-3, with TRBD2 identical over 9 bases. CDR1 is SEHNR, CDR2 FQNEAQ, per germline (reference sequence). Losses at the gene ends were 2 bases for V and 2 bases for J; bases not matched to a gene: 2. The CDR3 spans 15 residues. CDR3 in DNA: TGTGCCAGCAGCTTAACTAGCGGGCTCACAGATACGCAGTATTTT. Its protein is CASSLTSGLTDTQYF.

V and J are TRBV20-1 and TRBJ2-7; TRBD2 matches 10 bases. The CDR3 consists of 13 residues. Losses at the gene ends were 7 bases for V and 6 bases for J; bases not matched to a gene: 9. Germline values: CDR1 DFQATT, CDR2 SNEGSKA (reference sequence). CDR3 sequence (DNA): TGCAGTGGCGGCGGGCTAGCGGGGGCCGAGCAGTACTTC. It is translated as CSGGGLAGAEQYF.

The chain joins TRBV15 to TRBJ1-4; D might be TRBD1 (5 bases). V dropped 5 bases and J dropped 11 bases, with 15 bases sitting between them. This CDR3 is 13 amino acids long. The germline V gene encodes CDR1 LNHNV and CDR2 YYDKDF (reference sequence). In DNA, the CDR3 is TGTGCCACCAGCGGCGGGACGGAGGGTAAACTGTTTTTT. Its protein product is CATSGGTEGKLFF. The whole variable domain, remainder taken from reference TRBV15 and TRBJ1-4, is DAMVIQNPRYQVTQFGKPVTLSCSQTLNHNVMYWYQQKSSQAPKLLFHYYDKDFNNEADTPDNFQSRRPNTSFCFLDIRSPGLGDTAMYLCATSGGTEGKLFFGSGTQLSVL.

This sequence joins TRBV3-1 and TRBJ2-7; 8 bases map to TRBD1. The germline V gene encodes CDR1 LGHDT and CDR2 YNNKEL (reference sequence). The CDR3 spans 15 residues. With 4 bases clipped from V and 5 bases from J, the junction kept 10 bases outside the gene matches. The CDR3, as DNA: TGTGCCAGCAGCCCCACCCGACAGGGGACGCACGAGCAGTACTTC. It is translated as CASSPTRQGTHEQYF.